This T cell receptor (beta chain) was identified during a study of T cell responses to AZD1222 COVID-19 vaccine. Whole-study results and caveats: Females outnumbered males among donors, who were mostly white British; clonal diversity was possibly underestimated. Regions 160-218 and 743-854 held dominance among vaccine-associated CD4 TCRs, which spanned spike. Spike-specific TCR breadth rose after two AZD1222 doses, and depth rose as well.

Worth noting for this clone: What it binds is not known.

Clones were read by immunoSEQ multiplex PCR, and TCRdb kept only the in-frame ones, dropping some. The repertoire holds tens of thousands of clones, 75% to 95% seen once, with around 30% in the top ten. Germline CDR1 is GTSNPN and CDR2 is SVGIG (reference sequence). CDR3 size: 10 residues. Trimming took off 3 bases at V and 7 bases at J, with 6 bases between the two ends. Sequencing used peripheral blood, obtained 28 days after the second AZD1222 dose. The TCR comes from an adult who received the AZD1222 COVID-19 vaccine. The chain uses TRBV30 and TRBJ2-5; possible D gene TRBD2, 6 bases. CDR3 DNA: TGTGCCTGGAGCGGGGGGACCCAGTACTTC. The encoded protein is CAWSGGTQYF.